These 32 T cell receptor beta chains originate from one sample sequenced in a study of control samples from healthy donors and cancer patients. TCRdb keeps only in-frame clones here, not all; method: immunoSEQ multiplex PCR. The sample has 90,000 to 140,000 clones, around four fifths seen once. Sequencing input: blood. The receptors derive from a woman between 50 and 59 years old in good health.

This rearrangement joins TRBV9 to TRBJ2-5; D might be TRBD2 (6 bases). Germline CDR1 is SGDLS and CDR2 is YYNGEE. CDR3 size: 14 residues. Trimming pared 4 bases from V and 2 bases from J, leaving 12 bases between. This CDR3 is CASSPGGQQETQYF. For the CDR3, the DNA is TGTGCCAGCAGCCCCGGGGGTCAGCAAGAGACCCAGTACTTC.

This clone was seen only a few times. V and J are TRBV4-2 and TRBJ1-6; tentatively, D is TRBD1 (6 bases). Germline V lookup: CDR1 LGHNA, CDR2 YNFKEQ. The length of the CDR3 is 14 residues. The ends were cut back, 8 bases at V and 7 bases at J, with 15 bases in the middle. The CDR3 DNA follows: TGTGCCAGCCGCCGGGGAGGGGGGAATTCACCCCTCCACTTT. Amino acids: CASRRGGGNSPLHF.

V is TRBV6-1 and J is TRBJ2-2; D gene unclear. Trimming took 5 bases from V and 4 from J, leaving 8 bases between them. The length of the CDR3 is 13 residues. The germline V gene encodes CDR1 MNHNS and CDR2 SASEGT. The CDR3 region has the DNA TGTGCCAGCAGTTGGCAGGTCACCGGGGAGCTGTTTTTT. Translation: CASSWQVTGELFF.

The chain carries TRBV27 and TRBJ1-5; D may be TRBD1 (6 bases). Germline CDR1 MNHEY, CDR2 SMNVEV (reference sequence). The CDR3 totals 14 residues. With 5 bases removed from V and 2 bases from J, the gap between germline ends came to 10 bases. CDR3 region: CASSIAGGNQPQHF. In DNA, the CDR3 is TGTGCCAGCAGTATCGCAGGGGGCAATCAGCCCCAGCATTTT.

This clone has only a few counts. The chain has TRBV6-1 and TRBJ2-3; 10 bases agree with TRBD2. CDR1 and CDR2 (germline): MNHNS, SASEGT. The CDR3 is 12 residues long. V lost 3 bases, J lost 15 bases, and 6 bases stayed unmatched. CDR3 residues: CASSETSGHIYF. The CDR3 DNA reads TGTGCCAGCAGTGAGACTAGCGGGCATATTTATTTT.

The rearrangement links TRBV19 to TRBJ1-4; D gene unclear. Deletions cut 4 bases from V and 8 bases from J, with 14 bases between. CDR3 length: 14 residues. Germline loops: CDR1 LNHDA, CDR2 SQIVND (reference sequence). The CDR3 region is CASSTEGRGEKLFF. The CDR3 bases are TGTGCCAGTAGTACTGAGGGAAGAGGGGAAAAACTGTTTTTT.

The CDR3 loop is CASGEQGAITEAFF. The CDR3 DNA reads TGTGCCAGTGGTGAACAGGGGGCAATCACTGAAGCTTTCTTT. The J gene is TRBJ1-1, the V gene TRBV19, with 9 bases identical to TRBD1. The CDR3 is made up of 14 amino acids. CDR1 LNHDA and CDR2 SQIVND come from the germline V gene (reference sequence). After removal of 8 bases from V and 4 bases from J, the junction contained 8 bases not matched to a gene. Full variable domain (rest looked up from reference TRBV19 and TRBJ1-1): DGGITQSPKYLFRKEGQNVTLSCEQNLNHDAMYWYRQDPGQGLRLIYYSQIVNDFQKGDIAEGYSVSREKKESFPLTVTSAQKNPTAFYLCASGEQGAITEAFFGQGTRLTVV.

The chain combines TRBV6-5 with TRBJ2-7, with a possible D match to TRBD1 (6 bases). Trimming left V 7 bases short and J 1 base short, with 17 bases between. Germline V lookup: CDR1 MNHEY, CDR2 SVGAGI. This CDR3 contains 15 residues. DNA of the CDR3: TGTGCCAGCATGGGGGCGAGGTCGAGTTCCTACGAGCAGTACTTC. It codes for CASMGARSSSYEQYF.

The CDR3 coding sequence is TGTGCCAGCAGCTCTCGGAGGGGAGATGGAAACACCATATATTTT. Its protein product is CASSSRRGDGNTIYF. This chain uses TRBV7-8 with TRBJ1-3, with D possibly being TRBD1 (5 bases). The V end lost 4 bases, the J end lost 3 bases, and 13 bases lay between the germline ends. The CDR3 covers 15 residues. Germline CDR1 is SGHVS and CDR2 is FQNEAQ. Using reference TRBV7-8 and TRBJ1-3 for the parts outside the CDR3, the full variable domain is GAGVSQSPRYKVAKRGQDVALRCDPISGHVSLFWYQQALGQGPEFLTYFQNEAQLDKSGLPSDRFFAERPEGSVSTLKIQRTQQEDSAVYLCASSSRRGDGNTIYFGEGSWLTVV.

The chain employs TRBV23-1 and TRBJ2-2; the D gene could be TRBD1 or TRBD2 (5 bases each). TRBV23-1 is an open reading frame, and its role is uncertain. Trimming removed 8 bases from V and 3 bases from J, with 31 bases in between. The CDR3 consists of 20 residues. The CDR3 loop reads CASGRGGRKGQRGYTGELFF. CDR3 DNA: TGCGCCAGCGGCCGAGGCGGGCGAAAAGGACAAAGGGGATACACCGGGGAGCTGTTTTTT.

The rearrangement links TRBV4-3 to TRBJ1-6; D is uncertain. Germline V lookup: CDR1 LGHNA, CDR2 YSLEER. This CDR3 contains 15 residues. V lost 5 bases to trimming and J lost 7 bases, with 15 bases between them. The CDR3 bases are TGCGCCAGCAGCTCCAGTACGATGGGGAATTCACCCCTCCACTTT. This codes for CASSSSTMGNSPLHF.

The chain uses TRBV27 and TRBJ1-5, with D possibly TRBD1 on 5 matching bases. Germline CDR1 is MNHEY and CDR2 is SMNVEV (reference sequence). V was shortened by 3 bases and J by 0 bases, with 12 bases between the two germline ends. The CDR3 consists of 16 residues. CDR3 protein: CASSFQGPPSNQPQHF. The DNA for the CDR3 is TGTGCCAGCAGTTTCCAGGGACCCCCTAGCAATCAGCCCCAGCATTTT.

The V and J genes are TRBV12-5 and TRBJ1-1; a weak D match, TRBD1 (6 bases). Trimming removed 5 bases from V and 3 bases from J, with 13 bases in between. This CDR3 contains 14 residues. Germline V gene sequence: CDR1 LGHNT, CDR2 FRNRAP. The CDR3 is CASGPGTHYTEAFF. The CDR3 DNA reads TGTGCTAGTGGTCCAGGGACACACTACACTGAAGCTTTCTTT.

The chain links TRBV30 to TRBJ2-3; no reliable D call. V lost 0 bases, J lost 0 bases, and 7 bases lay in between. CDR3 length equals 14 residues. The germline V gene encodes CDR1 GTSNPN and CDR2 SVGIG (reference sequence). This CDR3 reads CAWSVTSSTDTQYF. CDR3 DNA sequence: TGTGCCTGGAGTGTAACGTCTAGCACAGATACGCAGTATTTT.

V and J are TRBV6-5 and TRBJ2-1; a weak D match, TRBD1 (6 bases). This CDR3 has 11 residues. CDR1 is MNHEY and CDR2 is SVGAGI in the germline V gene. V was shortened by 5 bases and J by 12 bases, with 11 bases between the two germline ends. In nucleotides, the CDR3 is TGTGCCAGCAGTCAGGGGAGTATGCAGTTCTTC. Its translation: CASSQGSMQFF.

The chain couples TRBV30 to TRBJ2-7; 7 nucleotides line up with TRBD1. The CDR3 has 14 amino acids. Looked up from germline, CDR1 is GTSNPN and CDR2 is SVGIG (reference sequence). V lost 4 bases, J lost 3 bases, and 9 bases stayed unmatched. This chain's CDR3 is CAWTRTGSFYEQYF. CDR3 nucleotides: TGTGCCTGGACTAGGACAGGATCTTTCTACGAGCAGTACTTC. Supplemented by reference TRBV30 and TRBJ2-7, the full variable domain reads SQTIHQWPATLVQPVGSPLSLECTVEGTSNPNLYWYRQAAGRGLQLLFYSVGIGQISSEVPQNLSASRPQDRQFILSSKKLLLSDSGFYLCAWTRTGSFYEQYFGPGTRLTVT.

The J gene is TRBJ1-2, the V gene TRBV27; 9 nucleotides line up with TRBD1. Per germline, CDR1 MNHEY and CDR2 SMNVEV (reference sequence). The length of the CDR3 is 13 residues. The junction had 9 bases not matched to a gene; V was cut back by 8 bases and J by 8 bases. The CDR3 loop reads CASAPGTGFGYTF. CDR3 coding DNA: TGTGCCAGCGCCCCAGGGACAGGGTTCGGCTACACCTTC.

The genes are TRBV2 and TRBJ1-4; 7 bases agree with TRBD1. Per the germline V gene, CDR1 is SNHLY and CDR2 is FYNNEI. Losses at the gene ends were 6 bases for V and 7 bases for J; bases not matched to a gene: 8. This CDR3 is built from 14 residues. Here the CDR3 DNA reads TGTGCCAGCAGAGTACAGGGGCTTGTTGAAAAACTGTTTTTT. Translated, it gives CASRVQGLVEKLFF. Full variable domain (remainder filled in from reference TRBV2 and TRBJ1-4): EPEVTQTPSHQVTQMGQEVILRCVPISNHLYFYWYRQILGQKVEFLVSFYNNEISEKSEIFDDQFSVERPDGSNFTLKIRSTKLEDSAMYFCASRVQGLVEKLFFGSGTQLSVL.

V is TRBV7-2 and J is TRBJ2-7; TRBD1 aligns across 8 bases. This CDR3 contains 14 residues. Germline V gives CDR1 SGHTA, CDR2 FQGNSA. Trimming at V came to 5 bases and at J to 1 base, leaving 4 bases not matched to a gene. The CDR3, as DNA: TGTGCCAGCAGCCTGGGACAGGCATCCTACGAGCAGTACTTC. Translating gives CASSLGQASYEQYF.

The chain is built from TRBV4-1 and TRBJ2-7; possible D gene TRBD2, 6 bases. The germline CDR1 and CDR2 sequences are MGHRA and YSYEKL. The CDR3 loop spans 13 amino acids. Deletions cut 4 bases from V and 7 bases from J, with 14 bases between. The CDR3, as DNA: TGCGCCAGCAGCCTGACTAGAGGGGATGAGCAGTACTTC. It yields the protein CASSLTRGDEQYF.

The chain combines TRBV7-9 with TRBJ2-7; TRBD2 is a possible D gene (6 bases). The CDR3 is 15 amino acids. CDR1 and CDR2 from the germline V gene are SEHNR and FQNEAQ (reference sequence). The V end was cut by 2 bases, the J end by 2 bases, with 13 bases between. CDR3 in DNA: TGTGCCAGCAGCTTAATCGCGGGACCGGCCTACGAGCAGTACTTC. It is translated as CASSLIAGPAYEQYF.

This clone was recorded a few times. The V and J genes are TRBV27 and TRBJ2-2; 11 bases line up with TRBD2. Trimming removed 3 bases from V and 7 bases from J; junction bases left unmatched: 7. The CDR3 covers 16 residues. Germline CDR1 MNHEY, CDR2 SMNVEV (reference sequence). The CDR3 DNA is TGTGCCAGCAGTTTTAGCGGGAGGGCCGTGGGCGGGGAGCTGTTTTTT. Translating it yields CASSFSGRAVGGELFF.

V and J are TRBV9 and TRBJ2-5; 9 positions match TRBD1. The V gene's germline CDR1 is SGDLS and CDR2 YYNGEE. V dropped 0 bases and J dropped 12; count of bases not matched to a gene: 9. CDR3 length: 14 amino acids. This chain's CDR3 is CASSVDGTGTVEYF. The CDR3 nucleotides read TGTGCCAGCAGCGTAGACGGGACAGGGACTGTCGAGTACTTC.

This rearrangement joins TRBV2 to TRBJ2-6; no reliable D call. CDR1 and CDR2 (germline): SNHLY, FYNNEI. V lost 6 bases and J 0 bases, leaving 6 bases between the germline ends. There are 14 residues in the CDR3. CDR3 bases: TGTGCCAGCAGAGGGTCCTCTGGGGCCAACGTCCTGACTTTC. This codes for CASRGSSGANVLTF.

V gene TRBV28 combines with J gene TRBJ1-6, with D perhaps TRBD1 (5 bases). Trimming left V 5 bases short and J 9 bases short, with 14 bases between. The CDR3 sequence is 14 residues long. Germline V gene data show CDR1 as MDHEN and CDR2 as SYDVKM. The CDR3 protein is CASSPQLGRSPLHF. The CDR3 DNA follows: TGTGCCAGCAGTCCCCAATTGGGGCGTTCACCCCTCCACTTT.

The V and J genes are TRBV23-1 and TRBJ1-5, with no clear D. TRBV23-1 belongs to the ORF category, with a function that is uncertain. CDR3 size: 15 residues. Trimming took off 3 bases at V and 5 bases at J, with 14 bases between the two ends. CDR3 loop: CASSQCSDIYQPQHF. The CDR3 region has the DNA TGCGCCAGCAGTCAGTGCAGCGACATATATCAGCCCCAGCATTTT.

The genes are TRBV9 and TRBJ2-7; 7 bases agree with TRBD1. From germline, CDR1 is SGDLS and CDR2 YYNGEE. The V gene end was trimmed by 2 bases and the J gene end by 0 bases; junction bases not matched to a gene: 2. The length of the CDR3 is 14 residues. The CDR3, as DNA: TGTGCCAGCAGCGTCGGGACAGACTCCTACGAGCAGTACTTC. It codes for CASSVGTDSYEQYF.

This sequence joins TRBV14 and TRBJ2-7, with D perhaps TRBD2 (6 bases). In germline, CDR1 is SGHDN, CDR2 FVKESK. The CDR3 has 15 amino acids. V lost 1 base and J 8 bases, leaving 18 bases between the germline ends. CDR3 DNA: TGTGCCAGCAGCCAAGGCGGGGATAGCTACGTAAAGCAGTACTTC. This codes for CASSQGGDSYVKQYF. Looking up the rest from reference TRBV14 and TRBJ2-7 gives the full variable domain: EAGVTQFPSHSVIEKGQTVTLRCDPISGHDNLYWYRRVMGKEIKFLLHFVKESKQDESGMPNNRFLAERTGGTYSTLKVQPAELEDSGVYFCASSQGGDSYVKQYFGPGTRLTVT.

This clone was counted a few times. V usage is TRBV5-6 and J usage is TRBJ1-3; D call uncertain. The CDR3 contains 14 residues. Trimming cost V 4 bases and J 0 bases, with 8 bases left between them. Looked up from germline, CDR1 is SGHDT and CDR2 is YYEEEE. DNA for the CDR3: TGTGCCAGCAGCCCGGATAGCTCTGGAAACACCATATATTTT. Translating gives CASSPDSSGNTIYF.

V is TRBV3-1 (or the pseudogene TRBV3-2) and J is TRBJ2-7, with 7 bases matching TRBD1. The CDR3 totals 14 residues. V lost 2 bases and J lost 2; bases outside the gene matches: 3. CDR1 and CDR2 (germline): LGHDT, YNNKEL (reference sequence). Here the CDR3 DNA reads TGTGCCAGCAGCCAACAGGGGGTAACCTACGAGCAGTACTTC. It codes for CASSQQGVTYEQYF.

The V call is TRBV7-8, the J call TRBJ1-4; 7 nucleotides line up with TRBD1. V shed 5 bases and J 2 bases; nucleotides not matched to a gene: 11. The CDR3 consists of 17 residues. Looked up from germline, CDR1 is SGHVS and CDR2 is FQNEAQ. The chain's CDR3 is CASSPRQGRSTNEKLFF. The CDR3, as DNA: TGTGCCAGCAGCCCTCGACAGGGTCGGTCTACTAATGAAAAACTGTTTTTT.

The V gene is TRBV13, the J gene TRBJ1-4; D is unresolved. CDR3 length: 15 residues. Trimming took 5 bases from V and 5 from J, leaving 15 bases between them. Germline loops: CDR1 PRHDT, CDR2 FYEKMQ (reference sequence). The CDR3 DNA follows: TGTGCCAGCAGCGTTAGTGGCAGGAGGAATGAAAAACTGTTTTTT. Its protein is CASSVSGRRNEKLFF.